The 11 T cell receptor beta chains below were found in one sample sequenced in a study of blood T cell repertoires in COVID-19. Generated by immunoSEQ multiplex PCR, the TCRdb table keeps only in-frame clones and is missing some. The sample yields about 160,000 clones, around 74% seen once. The sequencing sample was made of peripheral blood. The receptors derive from a man in his 70s with acute or convalescent COVID-19.

The chain joins TRBV12-5 to TRBJ2-4, with D tentatively TRBD1 (6 bases). The V gene lost 6 bases and the J gene lost 6 bases, with 6 bases spanning the gap. The CDR3 sequence is 11 residues long. From germline, CDR1 is LGHNT and CDR2 FRNRAP. CDR3 residues: CASGTGNIQYF. The CDR3 bases are TGTGCTAGTGGGACAGGAAACATTCAGTACTTC.

The chain links TRBV4-1 to TRBJ2-6; a possible D gene is TRBD1 (6 bases). There are 17 residues in the CDR3. Trimming cost V 3 bases and J 1 base, with 13 bases left between them. Germline values: CDR1 MGHRA, CDR2 YSYEKL. The CDR3 loop is CASSQAITGSGANVLTF. The DNA for the CDR3 is TGCGCCAGCAGCCAGGCTATAACAGGGTCTGGGGCCAACGTCCTGACTTTC.

V usage is TRBV5-6 and J usage is TRBJ1-1, with D possibly matching TRBD1 (5 bases). CDR3 length: 13 amino acids. In germline, CDR1 is SGHDT, CDR2 YYEEEE. With 0 bases removed from V and 4 bases from J, the gap between germline ends came to 7 bases. CDR3 sequence: CASSLGTITEAFF. CDR3 sequence (DNA): TGTGCCAGCAGCTTGGGGACAATCACTGAAGCTTTCTTT.

The V call is TRBV11-2, the J call TRBJ2-3, with TRBD2 identical over 10 bases. This CDR3 contains 15 residues. V lost 1 base, J lost 4 bases, and 2 bases stayed unmatched. Germline CDR1 is SGHAT and CDR2 is FQNNGV. CDR3: CASSLAGTSADTQYF. The CDR3 bases are TGTGCCAGCAGCTTAGCGGGGACTAGCGCAGATACGCAGTATTTT.

V usage is TRBV3-1 (or the pseudogene TRBV3-2) and J usage is TRBJ2-7; possibly TRBD2 for D (6 bases). V dropped 4 bases and J dropped 3 bases, with 13 bases sitting between them. The CDR3 consists of 14 residues. Germline V lookup: CDR1 LGHDT, CDR2 YNNKEL (reference sequence). The CDR3 region has the DNA TGTGCCAGCAGCCGATCGGGGGAAATCTACGAGCAGTACTTC. Its translation: CASSRSGEIYEQYF.

The chain couples TRBV9 to TRBJ2-1, with TRBD2 matching over 9 bases. In germline, CDR1 is SGDLS, CDR2 YYNGEE. The CDR3 is 15 residues long. V trimming: 3 bases; J trimming: 2 bases; junction bases outside the gene matches: 3. The CDR3 nucleotides are TGTGCCAGCAGCGAGGGACTAGCAGCCTACAATGAGCAGTTCTTC. Its translation: CASSEGLAAYNEQFF.

This rearrangement joins TRBV5-1 to TRBJ2-7; possibly TRBD2 for D (5 bases). CDR3 length: 15 residues. CDR1 is SGHRS, CDR2 YFSETQ, per germline. V lost 7 bases to trimming and J lost 6 bases, with 23 bases between them. The CDR3, as DNA: TGCGCCAGCCGAGATTTCGACGGAGGTTTAGGCGAGCAGTACTTC. Its protein product is CASRDFDGGLGEQYF.

V and J are TRBV5-6 and TRBJ1-4, with TRBD1 matching 7 bases. Per the germline V gene, CDR1 is SGHDT and CDR2 is YYEEEE. J was trimmed by 7 bases and V by 4 bases; bases with no gene match: 7. The CDR3 has 14 amino acids. CDR3 amino acids: CASSIRGVFEKLFF. The CDR3 bases are TGTGCCAGCAGCATCAGGGGGGTTTTTGAAAAACTGTTTTTT.

This chain uses TRBV5-1 with TRBJ2-6; 7 bases match TRBD1. Germline CDR1 and CDR2: SGHRS and YFSETQ. The V and J ends lost 3 bases and 4 bases, in that order; junction bases with no gene match: 4. This CDR3 contains 15 residues. In DNA form, the CDR3 reads TGCGCCAGCAGCTCAGGGGGTGCGGGGGCCAACGTCCTGACTTTC. Translated: CASSSGGAGANVLTF. The full variable domain, completed using reference TRBV5-1 and TRBJ2-6, is KAGVTQTPRYLIKTRGQQVTLSCSPISGHRSVSWYQQTPGQGLQFLFEYFSETQRNKGNFPGRFSGRQFSNSRSEMNVSTLELGDSALYLCASSSGGAGANVLTFGAGSRLTVL.

The chain carries TRBV20-1 and TRBJ2-3, with D hard to call. CDR1 and CDR2 from the germline V gene are DFQATT and SNEGSKA (reference sequence). V shed 4 bases and J shed 3 bases, with 2 bases lying between them. The CDR3 runs 10 residues. CDR3 in amino acids: CSATTDTQYF. Here the CDR3 DNA reads TGCAGTGCTACAACAGATACGCAGTATTTT.

The table lists this clone with a count of one. V usage is TRBV4-1 and J usage is TRBJ1-1; a possible D gene is TRBD1 (5 bases). The CDR3 consists of 13 residues. The germline gives CDR1 MGHRA, CDR2 YSYEKL. V lost 6 bases and J lost 1, with 9 bases in between. The CDR3 DNA sequence: TGCGCCAGCAGGACCGGGGGGAACACTGAAGCTTTCTTT. Its protein product is CASRTGGNTEAFF.